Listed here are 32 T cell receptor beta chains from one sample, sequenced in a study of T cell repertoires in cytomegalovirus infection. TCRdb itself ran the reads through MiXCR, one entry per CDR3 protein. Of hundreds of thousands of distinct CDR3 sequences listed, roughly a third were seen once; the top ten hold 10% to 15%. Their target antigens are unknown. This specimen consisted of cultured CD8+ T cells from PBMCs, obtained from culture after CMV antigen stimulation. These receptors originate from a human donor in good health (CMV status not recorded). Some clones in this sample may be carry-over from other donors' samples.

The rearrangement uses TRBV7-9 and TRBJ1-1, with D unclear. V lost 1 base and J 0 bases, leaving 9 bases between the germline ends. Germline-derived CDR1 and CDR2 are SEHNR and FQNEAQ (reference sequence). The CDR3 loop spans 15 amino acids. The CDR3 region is CASSLGMYMNTEAFF. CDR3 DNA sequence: TGTGCCAGCAGCTTAGGTATGTATATGAACACTGAAGCTTTCTTT. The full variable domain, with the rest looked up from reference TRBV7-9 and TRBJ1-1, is DTGVSQNPRHKITKRGQNVTFRCDPISEHNRLYWYRQTLGQGPEFLTYFQNEAQLEKSRLLSDRFSAERPKGSFSTLEIQRTEQGDSAMYLCASSLGMYMNTEAFFGQGTRLTVV.

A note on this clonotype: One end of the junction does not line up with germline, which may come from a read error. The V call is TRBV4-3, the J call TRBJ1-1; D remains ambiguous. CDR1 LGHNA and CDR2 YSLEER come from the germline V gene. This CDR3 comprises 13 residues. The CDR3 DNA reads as TGCACCAGCAGCCAAGTTCAGGACACTGAAGCTTTCTTT. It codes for CTSSQVQDTEAFF.

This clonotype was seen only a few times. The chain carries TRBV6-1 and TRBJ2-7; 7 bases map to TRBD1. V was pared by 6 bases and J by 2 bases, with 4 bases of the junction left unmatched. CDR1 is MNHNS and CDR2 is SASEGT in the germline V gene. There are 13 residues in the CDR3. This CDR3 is CASRLQGAYEQYV. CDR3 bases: TGTGCCAGCAGACTTCAGGGGGCCTACGAGCAGTACGTC.

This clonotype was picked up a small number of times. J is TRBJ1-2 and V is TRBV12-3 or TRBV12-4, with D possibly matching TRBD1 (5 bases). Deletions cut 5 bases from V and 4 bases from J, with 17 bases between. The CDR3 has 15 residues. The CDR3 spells CASSPDSLISYGYTF. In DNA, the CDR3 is TGTGCCAGCAGTCCCGACAGCCTTATCAGCTATGGCTACACCTTC.

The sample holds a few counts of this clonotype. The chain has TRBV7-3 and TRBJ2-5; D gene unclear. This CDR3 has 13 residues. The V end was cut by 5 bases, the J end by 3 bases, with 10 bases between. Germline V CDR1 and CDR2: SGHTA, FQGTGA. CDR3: CASSPVGEETQYF. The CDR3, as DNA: TGTGCCAGCAGCCCTGTGGGCGAAGAGACCCAGTACTTC.

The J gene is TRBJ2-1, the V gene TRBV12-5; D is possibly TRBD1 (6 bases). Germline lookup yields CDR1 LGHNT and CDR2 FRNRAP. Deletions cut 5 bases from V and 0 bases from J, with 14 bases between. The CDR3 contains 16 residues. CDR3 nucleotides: TGTGCTAGTGGTCCGTCAGAGGGGGTCTCCTACAATGAGCAGTTCTTC. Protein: CASGPSEGVSYNEQFF.

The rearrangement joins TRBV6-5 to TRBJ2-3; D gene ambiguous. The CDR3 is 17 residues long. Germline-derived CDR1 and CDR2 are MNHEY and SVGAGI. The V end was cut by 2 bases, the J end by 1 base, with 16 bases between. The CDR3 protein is CASSYGGAPSGTDTQYF. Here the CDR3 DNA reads TGTGCCAGCAGTTACGGCGGTGCCCCGTCGGGCACAGATACGCAGTATTTT.

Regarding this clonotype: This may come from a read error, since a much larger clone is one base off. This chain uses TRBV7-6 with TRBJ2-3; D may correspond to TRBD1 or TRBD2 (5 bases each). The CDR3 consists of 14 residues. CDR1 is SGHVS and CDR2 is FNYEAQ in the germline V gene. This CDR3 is CVSSPGASTDTQYF. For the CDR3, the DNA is TGTGTCAGCAGCCCCGGGGCCAGCACAGATACGCAGTATTTT.

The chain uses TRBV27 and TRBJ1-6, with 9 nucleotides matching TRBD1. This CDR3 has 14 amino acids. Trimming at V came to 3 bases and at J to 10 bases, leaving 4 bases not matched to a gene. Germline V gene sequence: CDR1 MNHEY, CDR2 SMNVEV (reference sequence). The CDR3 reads CASSFGTGTSPLHF. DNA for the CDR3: TGTGCCAGCAGTTTTGGGACAGGGACATCACCCCTCCACTTT.

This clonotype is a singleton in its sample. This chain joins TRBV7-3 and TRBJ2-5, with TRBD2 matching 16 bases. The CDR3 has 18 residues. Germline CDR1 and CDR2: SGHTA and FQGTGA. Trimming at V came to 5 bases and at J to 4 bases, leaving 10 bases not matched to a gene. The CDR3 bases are TGTGCCAGCAGCGGGACTAGCGGGGGGGCTCACACACCAGAGACCCAGTACTTC. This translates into CASSGTSGGAHTPETQYF. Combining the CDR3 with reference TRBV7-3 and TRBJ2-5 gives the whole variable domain GAGVSQTPSNKVTEKGKYVELRCDPISGHTALYWYRQSLGQGPEFLIYFQGTGAADDSGLPNDRFFAVRPEGSVSTLKIQRTERGDSAVYLCASSGTSGGAHTPETQYFGPGTRLLVL.

The CDR3: CASSQESTSEQFF. Here the CDR3 DNA reads TGCGCCAGCAGCCAAGAGTCCACCAGTGAGCAGTTCTTC. The V and J genes are TRBV4-1 and TRBJ2-1; unclear D gene. The germline gives CDR1 MGHRA, CDR2 YSYEKL. Between the trimmed V and J ends, which lost 0 bases and 9 bases, there was a span of 9 bases. The CDR3 runs 13 residues.

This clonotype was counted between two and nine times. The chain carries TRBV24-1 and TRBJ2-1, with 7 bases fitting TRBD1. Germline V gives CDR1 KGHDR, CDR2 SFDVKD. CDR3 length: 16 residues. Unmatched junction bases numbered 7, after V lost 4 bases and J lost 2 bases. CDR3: CATSERGPHPYNEQFF. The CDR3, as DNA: TGTGCCACCAGTGAGAGGGGGCCCCATCCCTACAATGAGCAGTTCTTC.

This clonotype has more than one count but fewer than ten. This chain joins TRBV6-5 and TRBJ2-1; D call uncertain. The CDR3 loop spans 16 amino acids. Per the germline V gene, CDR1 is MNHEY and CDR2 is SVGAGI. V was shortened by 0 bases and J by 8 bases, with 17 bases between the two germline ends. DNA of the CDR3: TGTGCCAGCAGTTACTCTCTCGCTTCCCCGGGCGATGAGCAGTTCTTC. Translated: CASSYSLASPGDEQFF.

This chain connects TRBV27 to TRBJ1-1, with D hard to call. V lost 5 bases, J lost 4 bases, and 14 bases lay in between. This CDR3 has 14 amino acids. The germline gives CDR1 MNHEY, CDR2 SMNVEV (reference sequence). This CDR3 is CASSPGTLATEAFF. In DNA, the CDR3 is TGTGCCAGCAGTCCGGGAACCCTGGCCACTGAAGCTTTCTTT.

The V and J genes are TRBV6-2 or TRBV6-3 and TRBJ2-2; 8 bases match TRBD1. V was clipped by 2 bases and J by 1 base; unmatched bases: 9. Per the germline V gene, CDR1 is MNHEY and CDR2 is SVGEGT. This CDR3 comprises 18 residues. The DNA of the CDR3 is TGTGCCAGCAGTTACAATCCTCAGGGGGCTCTGAACACCGGGGAGCTGTTTTTT. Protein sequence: CASSYNPQGALNTGELFF.

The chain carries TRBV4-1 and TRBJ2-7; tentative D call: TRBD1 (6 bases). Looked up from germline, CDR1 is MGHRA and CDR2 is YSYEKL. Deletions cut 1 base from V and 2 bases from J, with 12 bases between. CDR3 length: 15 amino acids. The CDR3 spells CASSQGGTPTYEQYF. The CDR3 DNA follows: TGCGCCAGCAGCCAAGGTGGGACACCAACCTACGAGCAGTACTTC.

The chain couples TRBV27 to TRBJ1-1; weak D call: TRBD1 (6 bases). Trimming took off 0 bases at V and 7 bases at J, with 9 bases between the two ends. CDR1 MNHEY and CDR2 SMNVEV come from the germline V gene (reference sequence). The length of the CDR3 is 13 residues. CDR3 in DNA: TGTGCCAGCAGTTTATCGAGACAGGTTGAAGCTTTCTTT. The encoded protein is CASSLSRQVEAFF.

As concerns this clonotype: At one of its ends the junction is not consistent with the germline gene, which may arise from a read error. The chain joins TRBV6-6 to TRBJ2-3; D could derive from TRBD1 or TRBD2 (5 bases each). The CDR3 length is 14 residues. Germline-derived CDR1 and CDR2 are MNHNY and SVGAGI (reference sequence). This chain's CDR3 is CASSSPGRLDMQYF. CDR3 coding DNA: TGTGCCAGCAGTTCCCCGGGACGCTTAGATATGCAGTATTTT.

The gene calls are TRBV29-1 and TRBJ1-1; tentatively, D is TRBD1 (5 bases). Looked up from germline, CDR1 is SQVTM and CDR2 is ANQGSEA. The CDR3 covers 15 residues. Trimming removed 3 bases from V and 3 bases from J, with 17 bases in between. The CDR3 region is CSVDFAGKGDTEAFF. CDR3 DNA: TGCAGCGTTGATTTCGCAGGTAAAGGGGACACTGAAGCTTTCTTT.

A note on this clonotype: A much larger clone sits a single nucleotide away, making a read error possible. The CDR3 coding sequence is TGTGCCAGCAGTGACTCGAGTTATCGACAGGACTCGAACTATGGCTACACCTTC. This translates into CASSDSSYRQDSNYGYTF. V usage is TRBV6-2 or TRBV6-3 and J usage is TRBJ1-2, with a tentative D call TRBD1 (6 bases). Germline assignment: CDR1 MNHEY and CDR2 SVGEGT. This CDR3 has 18 amino acids.

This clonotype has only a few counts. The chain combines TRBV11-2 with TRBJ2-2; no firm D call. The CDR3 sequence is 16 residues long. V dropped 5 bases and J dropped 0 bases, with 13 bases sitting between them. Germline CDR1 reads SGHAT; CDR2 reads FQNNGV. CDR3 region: CASSLGRTANTGELFF. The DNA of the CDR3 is TGTGCCAGCAGCCTAGGACGAACAGCGAACACCGGGGAGCTGTTTTTT. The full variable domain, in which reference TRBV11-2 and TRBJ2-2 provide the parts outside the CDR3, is EAGVAQSPRYKIIEKRQSVAFWCNPISGHATLYWYQQILGQGPKLLIQFQNNGVVDDSQLPKDRFSAERLKGVDSTLKIQPAKLEDSAVYLCASSLGRTANTGELFFGEGSRLTVL.

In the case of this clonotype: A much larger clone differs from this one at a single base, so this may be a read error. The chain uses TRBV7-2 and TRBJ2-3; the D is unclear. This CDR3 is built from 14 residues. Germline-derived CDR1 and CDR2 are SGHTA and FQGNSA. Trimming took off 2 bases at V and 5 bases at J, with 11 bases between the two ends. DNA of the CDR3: TGTGCCAGCAGCTTACCGCGTCGCATAGATACGCAGTATTTT. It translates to CASSLPRRIDTQYF.

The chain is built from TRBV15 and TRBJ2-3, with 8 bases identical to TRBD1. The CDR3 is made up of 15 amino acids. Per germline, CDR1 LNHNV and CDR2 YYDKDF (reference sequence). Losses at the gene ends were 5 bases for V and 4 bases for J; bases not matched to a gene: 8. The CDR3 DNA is TGTGCCACCAGCCGAACAGGGGGAACCCCAGATACGCAGTATTTT. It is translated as CATSRTGGTPDTQYF.

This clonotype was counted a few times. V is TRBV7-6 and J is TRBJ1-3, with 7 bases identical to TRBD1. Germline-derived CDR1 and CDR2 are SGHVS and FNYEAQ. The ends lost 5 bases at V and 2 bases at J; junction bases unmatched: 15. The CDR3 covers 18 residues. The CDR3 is CASSPLRAGGAAGNTIYF. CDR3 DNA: TGTGCCAGCAGCCCGCTTAGGGCAGGGGGGGCTGCTGGAAACACCATATATTTT.

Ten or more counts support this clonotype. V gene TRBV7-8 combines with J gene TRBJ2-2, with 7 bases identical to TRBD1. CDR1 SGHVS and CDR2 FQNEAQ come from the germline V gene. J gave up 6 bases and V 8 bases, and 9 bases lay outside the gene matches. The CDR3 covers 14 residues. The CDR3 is CASGVKGAAGELFF. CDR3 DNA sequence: TGTGCCAGCGGGGTAAAGGGGGCCGCCGGGGAGCTGTTTTTT.

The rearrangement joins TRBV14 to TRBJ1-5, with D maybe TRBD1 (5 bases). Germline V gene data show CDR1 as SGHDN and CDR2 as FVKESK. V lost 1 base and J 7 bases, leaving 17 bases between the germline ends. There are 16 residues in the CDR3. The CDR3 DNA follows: TGTGCCAGCAGCCAAGGGGGGATAGATTCGGGACAGCCCCAGCATTTT. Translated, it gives CASSQGGIDSGQPQHF. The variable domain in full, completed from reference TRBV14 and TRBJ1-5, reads EAGVTQFPSHSVIEKGQTVTLRCDPISGHDNLYWYRRVMGKEIKFLLHFVKESKQDESGMPNNRFLAERTGGTYSTLKVQPAELEDSGVYFCASSQGGIDSGQPQHFGDGTRLSIL.

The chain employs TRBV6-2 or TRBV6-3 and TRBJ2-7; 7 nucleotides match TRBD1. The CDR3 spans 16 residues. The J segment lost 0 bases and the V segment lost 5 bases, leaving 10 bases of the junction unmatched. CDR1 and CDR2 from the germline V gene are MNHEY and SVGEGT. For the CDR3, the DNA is TGTGCCAGCAGTCATCCGACAGGGCCCTACTCCTACGAGCAGTACGTC. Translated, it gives CASSHPTGPYSYEQYV.

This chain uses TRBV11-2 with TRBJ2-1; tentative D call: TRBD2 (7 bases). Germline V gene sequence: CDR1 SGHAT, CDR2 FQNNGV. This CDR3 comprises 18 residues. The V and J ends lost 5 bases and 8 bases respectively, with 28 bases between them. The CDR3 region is CASSLEGTGGPAVDEQFF. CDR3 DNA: TGTGCCAGCAGCCTCGAGGGAACGGGGGGCCCGGCCGTGGATGAGCAGTTCTTC.

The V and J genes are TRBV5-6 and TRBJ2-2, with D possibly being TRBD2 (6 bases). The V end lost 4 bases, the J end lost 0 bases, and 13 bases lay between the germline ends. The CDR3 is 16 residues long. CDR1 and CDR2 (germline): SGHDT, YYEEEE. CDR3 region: CASSAAGLANTGELFF. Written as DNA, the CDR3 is TGTGCCAGCAGCGCCGCGGGACTGGCGAACACCGGGGAGCTGTTTTTT.

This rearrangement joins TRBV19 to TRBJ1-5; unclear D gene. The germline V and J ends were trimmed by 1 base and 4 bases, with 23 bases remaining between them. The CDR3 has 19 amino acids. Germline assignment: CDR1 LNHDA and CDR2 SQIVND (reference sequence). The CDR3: CASSIVPWEARAYNQPQHF. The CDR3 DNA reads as TGTGCCAGTAGTATAGTCCCTTGGGAGGCACGGGCCTATAATCAGCCCCAGCATTTT.

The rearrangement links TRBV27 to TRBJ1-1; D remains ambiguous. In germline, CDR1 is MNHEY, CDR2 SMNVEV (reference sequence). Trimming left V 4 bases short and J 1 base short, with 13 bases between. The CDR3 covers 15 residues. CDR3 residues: CASSSPPAGNTEAFF. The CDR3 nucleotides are TGTGCCAGCAGTTCCCCCCCCGCGGGGAACACTGAAGCTTTCTTT.

The CDR3 region is CASSMGRVNYGYTF. The CDR3 nucleotides read TGTGCCAGTAGTATGGGAAGGGTGAACTATGGCTACACCTTC. V is TRBV19 and J is TRBJ1-2, with no clear D. V was pared by 3 bases and J by 2 bases, with 10 bases between. The CDR3 spans 14 residues. Germline CDR1 is LNHDA and CDR2 is SQIVND (reference sequence).